This T cell receptor (beta chain) was identified in a study of blood T cells in healthy people across ages. Of note for this clonotype: Its antigen is still unknown.

Primers used in a second PCR of roughly 7 to 12 cycles were a sample-barcoded 5' primer and a J-beta primer mix. A template-switch adaptor containing 12 random nucleotides labeled each cDNA molecule. TCRdb redid the calling of the 5' RACE reads with MiXCR, one entry per CDR3 protein. The sample has 850,000 to 1,000,000 distinct CDR3 sequences; around 48% are singletons. Germline CDR1 SGHRS, CDR2 YFSETQ. The CDR3 has 18 amino acids. V dropped 1 base and J dropped 3 bases, with 23 bases sitting between them. General study points: Donor CMV status, an unknown factor, possibly confounded changes in expanded clonotypes. The study found TCR beta diversity correlated strongly with naive T cell percentage. Long-lived donors carried more naive CD4+ cells and greater diversity than aged donors.

The source is a man aged 25-45 years in good health. The V and J genes are TRBV5-1 and TRBJ2-7, with D possibly being TRBD2 (6 bases). The specimen was blood. The CDR3 reads CASSLRPRRATTLYEQYF. CDR3 DNA: TGCGCCAGCAGCTTGAGGCCCCGGAGGGCGACTACCCTCTACGAGCAGTACTTC.